This entry lists 31 T cell receptor beta chains sequenced from one sample in a study of blood T cell repertoires in COVID-19. Sequencing was performed with immunoSEQ multiplex PCR; in TCRdb, only in-frame clones are kept and a portion is missing. The sample consists of 400,000 to 450,000 clones, about 87% of them appearing once. Material for sequencing was peripheral blood. The receptors were gathered from a man aged 18 to 29 with COVID-19, enrolled during active disease.

V is TRBV14 and J is TRBJ2-7, with D possibly matching TRBD2 (7 bases). The CDR3 is made up of 14 amino acids. CDR1 is SGHDN, CDR2 FVKESK, per germline. Trimming pared 4 bases from V and 1 base from J, leaving 11 bases between. The CDR3 DNA follows: TGTGCCAGCAGCCTAGAGGGGGGGTCCTACGAGCAGTACTTC. This translates into CASSLEGGSYEQYF.

J is TRBJ2-1 and V is TRBV9; 9 nucleotides line up with TRBD1. CDR1 is SGDLS, CDR2 YYNGEE, per germline. The V and J ends lost 2 bases and 10 bases, in that order; junction bases with no gene match: 4. The CDR3 runs 13 residues. The CDR3 here is CASSVDRGMEQFF. Written as DNA, the CDR3 is TGTGCCAGCAGCGTCGACAGGGGGATGGAGCAGTTCTTC.

The chain joins TRBV9 to TRBJ2-3, with 13 bases that match TRBD2. This CDR3 comprises 18 residues. V trimming: 0 bases; J trimming: 0 bases; junction bases outside the gene matches: 4. Per the germline V gene, CDR1 is SGDLS and CDR2 is YYNGEE. The CDR3 nucleotides read TGTGCCAGCAGCGTAGGGACTAGCGGGGGATCTAGCACAGATACGCAGTATTTT. Protein product: CASSVGTSGGSSTDTQYF. Drawing the rest from reference TRBV9 and TRBJ2-3, the complete variable domain is DSGVTQTPKHLITATGQRVTLRCSPRSGDLSVYWYQQSLDQGLQFLIQYYNGEERAKGNILERFSAQQFPDLHSELNLSSLELGDSALYFCASSVGTSGGSSTDTQYFGPGTRLTVL.

This sequence joins TRBV14 and TRBJ1-2; D possibly corresponds to TRBD1 (6 bases). CDR1 is SGHDN and CDR2 is FVKESK in the germline V gene. Deletions cut 4 bases from V and 7 bases from J, with 19 bases between. The CDR3 sequence is 15 residues long. CDR3 sequence reads: CASSPPGVSLSGYTF. The CDR3 region has the DNA TGTGCCAGCAGCCCCCCAGGGGTGAGTCTCTCTGGCTACACCTTC.

J is TRBJ2-2 and V is TRBV6-1, with 11 bases that match TRBD2. V was pared by 0 bases and J by 4 bases, with 7 bases of the junction left unmatched. CDR1 and CDR2 (germline): MNHNS, SASEGT. The CDR3 consists of 18 residues. CDR3 DNA sequence: TGTGCCAGCAGTGAAGCGGGGCTAGCGGGGGGCCGCACCGGGGAGCTGTTTTTT. This codes for CASSEAGLAGGRTGELFF.

This clone has just a few counts. This chain uses TRBV4-2 with TRBJ1-1; D perhaps matches TRBD1 (5 bases). The CDR3 extends over 12 amino acids. Trimming removed 8 bases at V and 8 bases at J, with 15 bases between. The germline gives CDR1 LGHNA, CDR2 YNFKEQ. CDR3 protein: CASWGPQAEAFF. For the CDR3, the DNA is TGTGCCAGCTGGGGCCCACAGGCGGAAGCTTTCTTT.

The chain joins TRBV5-1 to TRBJ1-3; possibly TRBD1 for D (6 bases). Deletions cut 3 bases from V and 0 bases from J, with 13 bases between. Per the germline V gene, CDR1 is SGHRS and CDR2 is YFSETQ. The CDR3 contains 16 residues. CDR3 residues: CASSWKGGHSGNTIYF. The CDR3 bases are TGCGCCAGCAGCTGGAAAGGGGGTCACTCTGGAAACACCATATATTTT.

The chain joins TRBV6-5 to TRBJ2-3; 10 positions match TRBD2. The V segment lost 5 bases and the J segment 1 base; nucleotides outside the gene matches: 3. Germline CDR1 reads MNHEY; CDR2 reads SVGAGI. The length of the CDR3 is 15 residues. The CDR3 coding sequence is TGTGCCAGCAGTCAGCGGGGGGGCGGCACAGATACGCAGTATTTT. Amino acids: CASSQRGGGTDTQYF.

J is TRBJ2-7 and V is TRBV6-2 or TRBV6-3, with 8 nucleotides matching TRBD2. Germline values: CDR1 MNHEY, CDR2 SVGEGT. The CDR3 length is 14 residues. The ends lost 2 bases at V and 3 bases at J; junction bases unmatched: 3. CDR3 sequence (DNA): TGTGCCAGCAGTTACCCCGGGACTAGCTACGAGCAGTACTTC. This codes for CASSYPGTSYEQYF.

This clone has just one count. The rearrangement uses TRBV7-8 and TRBJ2-7; the D is unclear. CDR1 and CDR2 from the germline V gene are SGHVS and FQNEAQ. Trimming took 2 bases from V and 2 from J, leaving 13 bases between them. CDR3 length: 15 amino acids. The CDR3 sequence: CASSLTAISTYEQYF. The CDR3 DNA sequence: TGTGCCAGCAGCTTAACCGCGATATCTACCTACGAGCAGTACTTC.

The chain has TRBV11-2 and TRBJ2-2, with 7 bases identical to TRBD1. CDR1 is SGHAT and CDR2 is FQNNGV in the germline V gene. V was pared by 2 bases and J by 0 bases, with 6 bases of the junction left unmatched. The CDR3 runs to 17 residues. DNA of the CDR3: TGTGCCAGCAGCTTAATGGGACAGCTAGCGAACACCGGGGAGCTGTTTTTT. Residues: CASSLMGQLANTGELFF.

This clone was observed a single time. The V gene is TRBV19, the J gene TRBJ2-3, with D maybe TRBD1 (6 bases). The V gene's germline CDR1 is LNHDA and CDR2 SQIVND (reference sequence). CDR3 length equals 14 residues. Between the trimmed V and J ends, which lost 10 bases and 3 bases, there was a span of 17 bases. For the CDR3, the DNA is TGTGCCACCAACCCCAGGGGCAGGACAGATACGCAGTATTTT. This gives the protein CATNPRGRTDTQYF.

Details on this clone: The sample has other DNA sequences that encode this CDR3 too. V usage is TRBV28 and J usage is TRBJ2-7; no clear D. Between the trimmed V and J ends, which lost 5 bases and 7 bases, there was a span of 12 bases. The CDR3 has 12 residues. The germline CDR1 and CDR2 sequences are MDHEN and SYDVKM. The CDR3 loop is CASSSSIYEQYF. DNA for the CDR3: TGTGCCAGCAGTAGTAGCATCTATGAGCAGTACTTC.

CDR3 DNA sequence: TGTGCCAGCAGCTCGAGTAAATCGGCTTTCTTT. Amino acids: CASSSSKSAFF. The rearrangement joins TRBV11-3 to TRBJ1-1; D remains unclear. Trimming removed 4 bases at V and 11 bases at J, with 11 bases between. The CDR3 totals 11 residues. Germline V gene data show CDR1 as SGHNT and CDR2 as YENEEA.

The chain is built from TRBV6-6 and TRBJ1-4, with D tentatively TRBD1 (5 bases). CDR1 MNHNY and CDR2 SVGAGI come from the germline V gene (reference sequence). Trimming stripped 6 bases from V and 0 bases from J, with 11 bases between. The CDR3 totals 15 residues. The CDR3 is CASSRDSATNEKLFF. The CDR3 region has the DNA TGTGCCAGCAGCCGCGACAGCGCAACTAATGAAAAACTGTTTTTT.

The V call is TRBV24-1, the J call TRBJ1-2, with 8 bases fitting TRBD1. Trimming removed 9 bases from V and 5 bases from J; junction bases left unmatched: 10. The germline CDR1 and CDR2 sequences are KGHDR and SFDVKD. The CDR3 contains 14 residues. Written as DNA, the CDR3 is TGTGCCACCTCTGACAGGGGCAGCGGGTATGGCTACACCTTC. It specifies CATSDRGSGYGYTF.

This clone was recorded only once. The chain joins TRBV6-6 to TRBJ2-2; 8 bases line up with TRBD2. CDR3 length: 15 residues. The V gene end was trimmed by 5 bases and the J gene end by 0 bases; junction bases not matched to a gene: 2. Germline CDR1 reads MNHNY; CDR2 reads SVGAGI (reference sequence). The CDR3 DNA is TGTGCCAGCAGTACTAGCGGACCGAACACCGGGGAGCTGTTTTTT. Protein: CASSTSGPNTGELFF.

V usage is TRBV7-9 and J usage is TRBJ2-6; 7 bases align to TRBD1. V shed 6 bases and J 4 bases; nucleotides not matched to a gene: 9. The CDR3 consists of 16 residues. Germline-derived CDR1 and CDR2 are SEHNR and FQNEAQ (reference sequence). CDR3 sequence: CASSPTGVGGANVLTF. In DNA form, the CDR3 reads TGTGCCAGCAGTCCTACAGGGGTAGGAGGGGCCAACGTCCTGACTTTC.

The V call is TRBV6-5, the J call TRBJ1-6, with D possibly TRBD1 on 5 matching bases. Per germline, CDR1 MNHEY and CDR2 SVGAGI. V lost 0 bases, J lost 9 bases, and 12 bases lay in between. The CDR3 is made up of 15 amino acids. The DNA of the CDR3 is TGTGCCAGCAGTTACTCGCAGGGAATAGGTTCACCCCTCCACTTT. Protein sequence: CASSYSQGIGSPLHF.

The chain has TRBV6-2 or TRBV6-3 and TRBJ1-2; D is unclear. The length of the CDR3 is 16 residues. Trimming removed 4 bases from V and 5 bases from J, with 20 bases in between. From germline, CDR1 is MNHEY and CDR2 SVGEGT. The CDR3 nucleotides are TGTGCCAGCAGTTCAGCTCGACGTGGAGGGTGGTATGGCTACACCTTC. Its protein is CASSSARRGGWYGYTF.

The chain carries TRBV7-2 and TRBJ1-5; 7 bases are a match to TRBD1. CDR1 is SGHTA and CDR2 is FQGNSA in the germline V gene. The J segment lost 7 bases and the V segment lost 5 bases, leaving 14 bases of the junction unmatched. The CDR3 covers 16 residues. The CDR3: CASSNRTGYSGQPQHF. CDR3 in DNA: TGTGCCAGCAGCAACCGGACAGGATATTCTGGACAGCCCCAGCATTTT.

The chain joins TRBV3-1 (or the pseudogene TRBV3-2) to TRBJ1-5; tentative D call: TRBD1 (6 bases). This CDR3 contains 16 residues. Looked up from germline, CDR1 is LGHDT and CDR2 is YNNKEL (reference sequence). Trimming removed 3 bases at V and 7 bases at J, with 19 bases between. The CDR3 loop reads CASSQAGGGGGQPQHF. The CDR3 DNA follows: TGTGCCAGCAGCCAGGCGGGGGGCGGGGGGGGCCAGCCCCAGCATTTT.

The gene calls are TRBV2 and TRBJ1-1; TRBD1 aligns across 7 bases. V was clipped by 7 bases and J by 7 bases; unmatched bases: 12. The germline V gene encodes CDR1 SNHLY and CDR2 FYNNEI. The CDR3 has 14 residues. The CDR3 DNA reads TGTGCCAGCAAAATAACAGGGGAGGTGGGTGAAGCTTTCTTT. Its protein is CASKITGEVGEAFF. The whole variable domain, filled in from reference TRBV2 and TRBJ1-1, reads EPEVTQTPSHQVTQMGQEVILRCVPISNHLYFYWYRQILGQKVEFLVSFYNNEISEKSEIFDDQFSVERPDGSNFTLKIRSTKLEDSAMYFCASKITGEVGEAFFGQGTRLTVV.

V usage is TRBV19 and J usage is TRBJ1-4; TRBD1 matches at 7 bases. Germline assignment: CDR1 LNHDA and CDR2 SQIVND (reference sequence). CDR3 length equals 13 residues. Unmatched junction bases numbered 5, after V lost 5 bases and J lost 8 bases. Here the CDR3 DNA reads TGTGCCAGTAGTTGGACAGGCGGGGAAAAACTGTTTTTT. Residues: CASSWTGGEKLFF.

The chain joins TRBV5-1 to TRBJ2-3; 12 nucleotides agree with TRBD2. Germline CDR1 SGHRS, CDR2 YFSETQ. V gave up 4 bases and J gave up 7 bases; unmatched junction bases: 25. CDR3 size: 21 residues. CDR3 sequence: CASSHRGSSGRVPERSYTQYF. The DNA for the CDR3 is TGCGCCAGCAGCCACCGCGGTTCTAGCGGGAGGGTCCCAGAAAGATCGTATACGCAGTATTTT.

This clone was counted once. This chain links TRBV19 with TRBJ1-2, with D hard to call. Germline V lookup: CDR1 LNHDA, CDR2 SQIVND (reference sequence). V was shortened by 5 bases and J by 4 bases, with 14 bases between the two germline ends. This CDR3 comprises 14 residues. The CDR3 DNA sequence: TGTGCCAGTAGTTGGAAGGGAGGTAGCTATGGCTACACCTTC. It specifies CASSWKGGSYGYTF.

The chain combines TRBV11-2 with TRBJ2-1; 7 bases are a match to TRBD1. The germline V gene has CDR1 SGHAT and CDR2 FQNNGV. CDR3 length: 13 amino acids. The junction had 5 bases not matched to a gene; V was cut back by 8 bases and J by 4 bases. Here the CDR3 DNA reads TGTGCCAGCCGGGACAGACAGTACAATGAGCAGTTCTTC. Its protein is CASRDRQYNEQFF.

The V and J genes are TRBV3-1 (or the pseudogene TRBV3-2) and TRBJ1-2; 9 nucleotides match TRBD1. The trim removed 6 bases at V and 2 bases at J, leaving 4 bases unmatched. Germline loops: CDR1 LGHDT, CDR2 YNNKEL (reference sequence). The CDR3 has 14 amino acids. The CDR3 region has the DNA TGTGCCAGCAGTGACAGGGGGAGGAACTATGGCTACACCTTC. This translates into CASSDRGRNYGYTF.

The V gene is TRBV3-1 (or the pseudogene TRBV3-2), the J gene TRBJ1-1; perhaps TRBD1 as D (5 bases). Trimming pared 5 bases from V and 5 bases from J, leaving 9 bases between. Germline values: CDR1 LGHDT, CDR2 YNNKEL (reference sequence). The CDR3 totals 12 residues. DNA of the CDR3: TGTGCCAGCAGCTTCAGGGATACTGAAGCTTTCTTT. Its protein product is CASSFRDTEAFF.

The rearrangement links TRBV10-3 to TRBJ2-3; tentative D call: TRBD2 (6 bases). V lost 6 bases, J lost 6 bases, and 13 bases lay in between. CDR3 length equals 13 residues. Germline lookup yields CDR1 ENHRY and CDR2 SYGVKD. Here the CDR3 DNA reads TGTGCCATCAGCCGGGAGTGGGGGGATACGCAGTATTTT. Translating gives CAISREWGDTQYF.

This clone was seen only once. V is TRBV5-4 and J is TRBJ2-1; 8 bases line up with TRBD2. V trimming: 7 bases; J trimming: 2 bases; junction bases outside the gene matches: 11. Germline V gene data show CDR1 as SGHNT and CDR2 as YYREEE (reference sequence). The CDR3 is 16 residues long. The CDR3 spells CASGTPPGGAYNEQFF. The CDR3 nucleotides read TGTGCCAGCGGAACCCCTCCCGGGGGGGCCTACAATGAGCAGTTCTTC. Supplemented by reference TRBV5-4 and TRBJ2-1, the full variable domain reads ETGVTQSPTHLIKTRGQQVTLRCSSQSGHNTVSWYQQALGQGPQFIFQYYREEENGRGNFPPRFSGLQFPNYSSELNVNALELDDSALYLCASGTPPGGAYNEQFFGPGTRLTVL.